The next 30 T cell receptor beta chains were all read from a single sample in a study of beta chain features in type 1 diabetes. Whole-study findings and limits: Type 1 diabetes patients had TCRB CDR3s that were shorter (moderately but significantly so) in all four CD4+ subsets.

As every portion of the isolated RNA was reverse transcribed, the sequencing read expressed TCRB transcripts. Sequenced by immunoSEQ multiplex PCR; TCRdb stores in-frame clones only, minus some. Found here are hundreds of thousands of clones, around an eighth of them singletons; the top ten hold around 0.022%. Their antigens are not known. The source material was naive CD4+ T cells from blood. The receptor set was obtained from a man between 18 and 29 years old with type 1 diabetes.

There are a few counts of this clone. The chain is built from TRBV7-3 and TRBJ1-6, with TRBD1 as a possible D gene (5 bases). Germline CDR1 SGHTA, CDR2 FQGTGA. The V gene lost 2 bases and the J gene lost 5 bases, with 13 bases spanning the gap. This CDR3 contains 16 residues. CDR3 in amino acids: CASSLAGGGNNSPLHF. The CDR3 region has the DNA TGTGCCAGCAGCTTAGCCGGCGGGGGGAATAATTCACCCCTCCACTTT.

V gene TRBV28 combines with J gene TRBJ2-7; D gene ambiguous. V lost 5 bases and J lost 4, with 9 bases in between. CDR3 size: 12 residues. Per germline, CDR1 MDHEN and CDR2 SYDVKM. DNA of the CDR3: TGTGCCAGCAGTACGAGCGCTTACGAGCAGTACTTC. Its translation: CASSTSAYEQYF.

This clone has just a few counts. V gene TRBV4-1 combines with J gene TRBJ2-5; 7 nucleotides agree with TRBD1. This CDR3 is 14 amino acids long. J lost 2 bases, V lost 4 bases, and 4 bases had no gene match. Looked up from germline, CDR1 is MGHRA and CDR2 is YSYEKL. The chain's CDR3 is CASSLRDSQETQYF. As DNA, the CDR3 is TGCGCCAGCAGCCTGAGGGACAGTCAAGAGACCCAGTACTTC.

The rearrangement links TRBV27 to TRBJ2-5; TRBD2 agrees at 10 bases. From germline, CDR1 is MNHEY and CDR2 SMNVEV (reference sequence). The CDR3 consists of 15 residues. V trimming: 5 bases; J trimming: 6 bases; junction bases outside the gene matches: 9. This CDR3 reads CASSPQRGGPQTQYF. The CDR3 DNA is TGTGCCAGCAGTCCCCAGCGGGGGGGCCCGCAGACCCAGTACTTC.

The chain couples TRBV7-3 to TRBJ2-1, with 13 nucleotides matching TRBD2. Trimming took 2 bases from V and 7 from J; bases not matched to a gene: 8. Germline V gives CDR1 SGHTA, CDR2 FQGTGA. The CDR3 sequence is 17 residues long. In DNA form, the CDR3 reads TGTGCCAGCAGCTTAGCCTCGGGACTAGCGGGGCAAAATGAGCAGTTCTTC. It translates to CASSLASGLAGQNEQFF.

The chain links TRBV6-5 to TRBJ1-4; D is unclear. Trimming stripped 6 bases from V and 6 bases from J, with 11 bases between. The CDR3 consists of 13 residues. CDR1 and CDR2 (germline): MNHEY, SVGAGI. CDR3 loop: CASSPTSDEKLFF. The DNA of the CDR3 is TGTGCCAGCAGCCCTACTAGTGATGAAAAACTGTTTTTT.

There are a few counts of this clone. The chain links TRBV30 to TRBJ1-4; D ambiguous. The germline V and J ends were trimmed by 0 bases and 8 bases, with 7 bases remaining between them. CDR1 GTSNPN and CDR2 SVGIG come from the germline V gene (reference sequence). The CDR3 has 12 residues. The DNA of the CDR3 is TGTGCCTGGAGTGTACTGAGGGAAAAACTGTTTTTT. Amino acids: CAWSVLREKLFF.

CDR3 DNA sequence: TGTGCCAGCTCGTCGGGACACCAAGAGACCCAGTACTTC. Protein: CASSSGHQETQYF. This sequence joins TRBV18 and TRBJ2-5; either TRBD1 or TRBD2 may supply D (5 bases each). Germline CDR1 reads KGHSH; CDR2 reads LQKENI. V lost 6 bases to trimming and J lost 0 bases, with 8 bases between them. CDR3 size: 13 residues.

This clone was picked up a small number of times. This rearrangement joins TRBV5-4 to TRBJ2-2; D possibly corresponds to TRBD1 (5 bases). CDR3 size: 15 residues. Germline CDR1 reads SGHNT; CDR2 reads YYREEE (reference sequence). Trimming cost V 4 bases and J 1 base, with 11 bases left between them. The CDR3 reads CASSPSTENTGELFF. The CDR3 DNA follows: TGTGCCAGCAGCCCCTCGACAGAGAACACCGGGGAGCTGTTTTTT.

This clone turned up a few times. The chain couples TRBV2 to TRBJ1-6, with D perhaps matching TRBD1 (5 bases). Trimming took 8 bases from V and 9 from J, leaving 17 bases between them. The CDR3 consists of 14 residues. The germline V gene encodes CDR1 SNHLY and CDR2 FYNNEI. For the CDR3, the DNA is TGTGCCAGCTTTGGAGGCCAGGGAGGTTCACCCCTCCACTTT. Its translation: CASFGGQGGSPLHF.

The CDR3 here is CASSPSYGYTF. DNA of the CDR3: TGTGCCAGCAGCCCCAGCTATGGCTACACCTTC. The chain carries TRBV7-2 and TRBJ1-2; D gene unclear. V was cut by 5 bases and J by 4 bases, with 5 bases left in between. The CDR3 is 11 amino acids. Looked up from germline, CDR1 is SGHTA and CDR2 is FQGNSA.

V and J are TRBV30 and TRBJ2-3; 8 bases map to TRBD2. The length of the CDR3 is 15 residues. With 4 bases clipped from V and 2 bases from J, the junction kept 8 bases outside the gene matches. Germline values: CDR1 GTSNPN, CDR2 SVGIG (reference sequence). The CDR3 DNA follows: TGTGCCTGGACCCTAACGGGGGGGAACACAGATACGCAGTATTTT. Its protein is CAWTLTGGNTDTQYF.

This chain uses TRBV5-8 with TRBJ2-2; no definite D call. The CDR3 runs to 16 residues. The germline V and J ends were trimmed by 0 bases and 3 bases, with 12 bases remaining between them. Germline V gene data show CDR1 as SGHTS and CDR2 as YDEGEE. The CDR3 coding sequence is TGTGCCAGCAGCTTGGGGAGAACAACGGACACCGGGGAGCTGTTTTTT. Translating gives CASSLGRTTDTGELFF.

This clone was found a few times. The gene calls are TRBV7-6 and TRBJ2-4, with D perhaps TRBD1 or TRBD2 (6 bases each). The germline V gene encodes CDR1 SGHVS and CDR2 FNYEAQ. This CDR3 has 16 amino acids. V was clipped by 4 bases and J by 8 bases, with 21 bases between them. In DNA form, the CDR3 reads TGTGCCAGCAGCTCAGGTGGGGGGCCTCCCAGGCACATTCAGTACTTC. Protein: CASSSGGGPPRHIQYF.

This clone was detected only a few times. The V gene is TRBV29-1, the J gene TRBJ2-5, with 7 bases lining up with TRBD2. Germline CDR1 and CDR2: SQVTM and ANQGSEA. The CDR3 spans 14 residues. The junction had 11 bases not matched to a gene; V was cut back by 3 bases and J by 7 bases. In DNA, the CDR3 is TGCAGCGTTGATGACCCGGGGGGATGGGGGACCCAGTACTTC. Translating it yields CSVDDPGGWGTQYF.

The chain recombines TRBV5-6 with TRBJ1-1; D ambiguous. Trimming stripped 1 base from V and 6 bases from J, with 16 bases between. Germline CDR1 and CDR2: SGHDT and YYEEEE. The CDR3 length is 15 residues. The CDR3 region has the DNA TGTGCCAGCAGCTTGCGGGGTCCGGGCTTCTCTGAAGCTTTCTTT. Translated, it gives CASSLRGPGFSEAFF. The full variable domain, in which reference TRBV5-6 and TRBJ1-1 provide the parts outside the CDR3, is DAGVTQSPTHLIKTRGQQVTLRCSPKSGHDTVSWYQQALGQGPQFIFQYYEEEERQRGNFPDRFSGHQFPNYSSELNVNALLLGDSALYLCASSLRGPGFSEAFFGQGTRLTVV.

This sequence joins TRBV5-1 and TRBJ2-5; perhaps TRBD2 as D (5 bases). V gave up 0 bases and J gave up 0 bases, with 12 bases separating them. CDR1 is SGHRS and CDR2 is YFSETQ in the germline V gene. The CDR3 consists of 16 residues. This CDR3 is CASSLGADLNQETQYF. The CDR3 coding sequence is TGCGCCAGCAGCTTGGGGGCGGACTTAAACCAAGAGACCCAGTACTTC.

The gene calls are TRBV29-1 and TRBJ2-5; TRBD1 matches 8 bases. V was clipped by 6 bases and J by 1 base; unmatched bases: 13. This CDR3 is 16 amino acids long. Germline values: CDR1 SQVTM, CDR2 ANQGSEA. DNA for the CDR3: TGCAGCGTGAAAGCCCATGGACAGGGACTCCAAGAGACCCAGTACTTC. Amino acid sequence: CSVKAHGQGLQETQYF.

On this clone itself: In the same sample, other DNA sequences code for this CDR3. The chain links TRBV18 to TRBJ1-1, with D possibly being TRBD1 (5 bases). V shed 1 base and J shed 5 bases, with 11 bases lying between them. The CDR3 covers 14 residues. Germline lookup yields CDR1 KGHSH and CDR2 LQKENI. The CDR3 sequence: CASSPQGPGTEAFF. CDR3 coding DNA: TGTGCCAGCTCACCACAGGGGCCGGGGACTGAAGCTTTCTTT.

CDR3 nucleotide sequence: TGCAGCGTTGCGACGGGGCAGGGGGACGAAAAACTGTTTTTT. Translation: CSVATGQGDEKLFF. This sequence joins TRBV29-1 and TRBJ1-4, with TRBD1 matching over 7 bases. CDR3 length equals 14 residues. V gave up 4 bases and J gave up 8 bases; unmatched junction bases: 10. Germline CDR1 reads SQVTM; CDR2 reads ANQGSEA.

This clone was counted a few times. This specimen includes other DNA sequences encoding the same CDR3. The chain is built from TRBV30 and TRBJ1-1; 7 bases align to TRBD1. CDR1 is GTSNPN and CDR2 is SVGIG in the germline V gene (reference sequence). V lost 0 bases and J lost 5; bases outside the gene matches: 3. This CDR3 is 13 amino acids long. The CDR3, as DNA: TGTGCCTGGAGTGTAACAGGGGATACTGAAGCTTTCTTT. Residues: CAWSVTGDTEAFF.

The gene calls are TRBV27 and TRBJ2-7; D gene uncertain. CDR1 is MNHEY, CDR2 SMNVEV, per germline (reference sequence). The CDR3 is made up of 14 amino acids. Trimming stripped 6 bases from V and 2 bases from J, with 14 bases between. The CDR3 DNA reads TGTGCCAGCAGAACAATCCCGGCGACCTACGAGCAGTACTTC. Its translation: CASRTIPATYEQYF.

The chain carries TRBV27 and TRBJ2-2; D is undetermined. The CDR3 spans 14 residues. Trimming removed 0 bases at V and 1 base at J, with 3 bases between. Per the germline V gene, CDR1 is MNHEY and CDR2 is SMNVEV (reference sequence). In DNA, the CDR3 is TGTGCCAGCAGTTTATCCCTGAACACCGGGGAGCTGTTTTTT. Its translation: CASSLSLNTGELFF.

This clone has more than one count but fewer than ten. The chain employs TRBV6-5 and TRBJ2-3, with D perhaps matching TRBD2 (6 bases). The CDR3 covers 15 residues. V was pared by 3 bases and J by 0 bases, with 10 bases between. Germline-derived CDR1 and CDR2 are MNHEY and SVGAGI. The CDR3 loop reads CASSYFGLSTDTQYF. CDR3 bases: TGTGCCAGCAGTTATTTCGGACTAAGCACAGATACGCAGTATTTT.

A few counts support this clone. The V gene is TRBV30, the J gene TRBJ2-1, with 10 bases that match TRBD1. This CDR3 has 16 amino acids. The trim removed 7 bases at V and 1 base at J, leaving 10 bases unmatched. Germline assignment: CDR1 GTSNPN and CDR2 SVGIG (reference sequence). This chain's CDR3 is CASRTGTGVSYNEQFF. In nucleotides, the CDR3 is TGTGCCTCAAGAACCGGGACAGGGGTTTCCTACAATGAGCAGTTCTTC.

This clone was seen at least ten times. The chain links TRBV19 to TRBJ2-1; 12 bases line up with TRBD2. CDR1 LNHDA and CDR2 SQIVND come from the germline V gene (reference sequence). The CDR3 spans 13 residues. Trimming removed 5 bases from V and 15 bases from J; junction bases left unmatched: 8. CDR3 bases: TGTGCCAGTAGTGGCACGACTAGCGGGGGAAGGTTCTTC. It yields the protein CASSGTTSGGRFF.

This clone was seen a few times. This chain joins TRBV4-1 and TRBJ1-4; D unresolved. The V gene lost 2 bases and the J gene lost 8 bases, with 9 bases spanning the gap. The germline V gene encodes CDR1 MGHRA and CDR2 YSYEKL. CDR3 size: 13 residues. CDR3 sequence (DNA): TGCGCCAGCAGCCAAATTGGGCTGGAAAAACTGTTTTTT. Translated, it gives CASSQIGLEKLFF.

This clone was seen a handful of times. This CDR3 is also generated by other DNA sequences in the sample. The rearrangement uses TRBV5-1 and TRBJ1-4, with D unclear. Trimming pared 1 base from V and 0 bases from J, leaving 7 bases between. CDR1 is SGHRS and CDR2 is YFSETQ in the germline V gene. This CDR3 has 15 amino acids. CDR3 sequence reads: CASSLSGATNEKLFF. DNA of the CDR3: TGCGCCAGCAGCTTGTCTGGTGCAACTAATGAAAAACTGTTTTTT.

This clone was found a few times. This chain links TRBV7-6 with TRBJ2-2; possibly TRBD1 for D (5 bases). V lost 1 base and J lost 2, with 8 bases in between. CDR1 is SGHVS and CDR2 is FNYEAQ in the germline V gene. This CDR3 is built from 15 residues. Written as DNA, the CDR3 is TGTGCCAGCAGCTTAGGACAGTCTAACACCGGGGAGCTGTTTTTT. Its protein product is CASSLGQSNTGELFF.

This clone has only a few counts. CDR3 coding DNA: TGTGCCTGGAGTGTAAGACCCGGGGGGGCCGTGACCCAGTACTTC. Its protein product is CAWSVRPGGAVTQYF. This chain connects TRBV30 to TRBJ2-5, with TRBD2 matching 8 bases. This CDR3 region has 15 residues. J lost 7 bases, V lost 0 bases, and 10 bases had no gene match. Germline CDR1 reads GTSNPN; CDR2 reads SVGIG (reference sequence).